This TCR beta chain is drawn from a study of Tregs in tolerant kidney transplant recipients. The study's findings and limits: Validation in larger populations is needed because few patients were studied. In tolerant patients, donor-specific Tregs outgrew total Tregs, suggesting antigen-driven expansion. Some patients' samples used different primers over time, so nucleotide sequences weren't comparable.

The protocol was immunoSEQ multiplex PCR, while the TCRdb copy is restricted to in-frame clones and leaves out a portion. The sample has approximately 49,000 clones. CDR3 length: 14 residues. Looked up from germline, CDR1 is SNHLY and CDR2 is FYNNEI. V shed 7 bases and J 7 bases; nucleotides not matched to a gene: 5. A remark on this clone: Its antigen is not known. The read stops 3 residues short of the end of the CDR3; the missing end is completed from the germline J gene.

Sequences were derived from CD4+ T cells from blood, sampled before the transplant. V usage is TRBV2 and J usage is TRBJ2-1; 12 bases are a match to TRBD2. This TCR derives from a human donor who received a combined kidney and bone marrow transplant. The CDR3 loop reads CASTATSGSNEQFF. CDR3 DNA, as far as it was read: TGTGCCAGCACTGCGACTAGCGGGAGTAATGAG. The full variable domain, its missing parts supplied by reference TRBV2 and TRBJ2-1, is EPEVTQTPSHQVTQMGQEVILRCVPISNHLYFYWYRQILGQKVEFLVSFYNNEISEKSEIFDDQFSVERPDGSNFTLKIRSTKLEDSAMYFCASTATSGSNEQFFGPGTRLTVL.